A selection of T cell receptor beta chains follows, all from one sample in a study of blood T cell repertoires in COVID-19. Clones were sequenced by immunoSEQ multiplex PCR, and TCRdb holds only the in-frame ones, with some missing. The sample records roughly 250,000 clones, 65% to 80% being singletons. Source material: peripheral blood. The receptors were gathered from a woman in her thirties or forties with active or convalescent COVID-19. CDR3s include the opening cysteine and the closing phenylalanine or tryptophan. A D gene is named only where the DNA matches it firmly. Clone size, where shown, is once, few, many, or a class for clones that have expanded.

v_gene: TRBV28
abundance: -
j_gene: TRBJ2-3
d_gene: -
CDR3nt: TGTGCCAGCAGTCCCCCGGGACAAGTCACAGATACGCAGTATTTT
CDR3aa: CASSPPGQVTDTQYF

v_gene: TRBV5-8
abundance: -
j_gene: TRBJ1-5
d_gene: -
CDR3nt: TGTGCCAGCAGCTTGGCTCGGGGAGGAAATCAGCCCCAGCATTTT
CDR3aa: CASSLARGGNQPQHF

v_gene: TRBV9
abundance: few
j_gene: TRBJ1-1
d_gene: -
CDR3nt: TGTGCCAGCAGTCTACGAGGGATCCCATACACTGAAGCTTTCTTT
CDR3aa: CASSLRGIPYTEAFF

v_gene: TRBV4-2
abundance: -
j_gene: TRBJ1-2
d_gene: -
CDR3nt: TGTGCCAGCAGCTCCAACAGTCCTGGCTACACCTTC
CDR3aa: CASSSNSPGYTF

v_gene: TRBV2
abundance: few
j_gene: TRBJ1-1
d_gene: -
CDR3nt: TGTGCCAGCAGGAGGATCACTGAAGCTTTCTTT
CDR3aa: CASRRITEAFF

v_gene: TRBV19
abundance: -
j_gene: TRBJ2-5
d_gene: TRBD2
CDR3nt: TGTGCCAGTAGTTCCAGTCCTAGCGGAGGGGAGACCCAGTACTTC
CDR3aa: CASSSSPSGGETQYF

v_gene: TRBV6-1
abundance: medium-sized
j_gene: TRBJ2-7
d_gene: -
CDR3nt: TGTGCCAGCAGTGAGGAACCGGGACACTCCTACGAGCAGTACTTC
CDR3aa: CASSEEPGHSYEQYF

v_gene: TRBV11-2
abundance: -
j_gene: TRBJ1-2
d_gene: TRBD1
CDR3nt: TGTGCCAGCAGCTTAGTAGGCCCTTTACAGGGGACTGACTATGGCTACACCTTC
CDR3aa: CASSLVGPLQGTDYGYTF

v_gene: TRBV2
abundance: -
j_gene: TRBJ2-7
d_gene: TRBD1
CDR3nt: TGTGCCAGCAGTACCCACCCGGACAGGGCTACGGTCGAGCAGTACTTC
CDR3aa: CASSTHPDRATVEQYF

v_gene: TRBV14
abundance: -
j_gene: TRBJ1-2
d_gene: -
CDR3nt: TGTGCCAGCAGCCAAGGGGCACTCCTCACCCGCTATGGCTACACCTTC
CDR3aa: CASSQGALLTRYGYTF

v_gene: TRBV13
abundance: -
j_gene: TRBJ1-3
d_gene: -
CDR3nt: TGTGCCAGCAGCTCTTCACCGGGAGGTACTGGAAACACCATATATTTT
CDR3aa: CASSSSPGGTGNTIYF

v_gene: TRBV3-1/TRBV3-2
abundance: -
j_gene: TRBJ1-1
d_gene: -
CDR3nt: TGTGCCAGCAGCCCGCGGTTGAACACTGAAGCTTTCTTT
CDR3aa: CASSPRLNTEAFF

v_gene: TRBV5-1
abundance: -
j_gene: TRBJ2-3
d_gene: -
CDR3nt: TGCGCCAGCAGCGCCATCTCCGCGGGGATGGGCGGGGATACGCAGTATTTT
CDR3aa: CASSAISAGMGGDTQYF

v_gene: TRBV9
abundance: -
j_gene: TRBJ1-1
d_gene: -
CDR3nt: TGTGCCAGCAAGGGGGTTGACACTGAAGCTTTCTTT
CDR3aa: CASKGVDTEAFF

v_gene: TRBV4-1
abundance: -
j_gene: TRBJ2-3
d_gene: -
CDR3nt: TGCGCCAGCAGCTCGACCGGGACAAAAACAGATACGCAGTATTTT
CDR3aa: CASSSTGTKTDTQYF

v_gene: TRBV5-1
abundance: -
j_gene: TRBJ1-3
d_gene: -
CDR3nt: TGCGCCAGCAGCCCGGGACATCTCACGATCCACTCTGGAAACACCATATATTTT
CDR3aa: CASSPGHLTIHSGNTIYF

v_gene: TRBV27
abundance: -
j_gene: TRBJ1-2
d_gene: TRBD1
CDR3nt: TGTGCCAGCAGCCCGGACAGGGGGAACTATGGCTACACCTTC
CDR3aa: CASSPDRGNYGYTF

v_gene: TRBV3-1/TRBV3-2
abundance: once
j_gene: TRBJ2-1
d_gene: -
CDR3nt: TGTGCCAGCAGCCTTCGACTAAATGAGCAGTTCTTC
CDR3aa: CASSLRLNEQFF

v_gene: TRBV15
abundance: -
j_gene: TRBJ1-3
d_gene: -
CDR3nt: TGTGCCACCAGCAGAGTTGGGAGTGGAAACACCATATATTTT
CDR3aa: CATSRVGSGNTIYF

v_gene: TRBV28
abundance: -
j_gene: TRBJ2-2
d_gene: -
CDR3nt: TGTGCCAGCAGTTTGGTGGGGGCGGTCGGGGAGCTGTTTTTT
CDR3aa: CASSLVGAVGELFF

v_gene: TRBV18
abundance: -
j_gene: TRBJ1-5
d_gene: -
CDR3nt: TGTGCCAGCTCATTCCGACAGGATCAGCCCCAGCATTTT
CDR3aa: CASSFRQDQPQHF

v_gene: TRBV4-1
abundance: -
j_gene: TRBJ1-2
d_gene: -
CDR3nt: TGCGCCAGCAGCCAAGAGGTAATGGTCCAGGGCAATGGCTACACCTTC
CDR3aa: CASSQEVMVQGNGYTF

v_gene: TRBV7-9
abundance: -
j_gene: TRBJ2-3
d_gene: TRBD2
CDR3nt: TGTGCCAGCAGCTTAGTCGGTAGCGGGGGGCCGGACACAGATACGCAGTATTTT
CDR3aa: CASSLVGSGGPDTDTQYF

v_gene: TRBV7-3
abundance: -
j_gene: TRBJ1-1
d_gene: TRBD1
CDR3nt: TGTGCCAGCAGCCATAACAGGGGGCTGAACACTGAAGCTTTCTTT
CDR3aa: CASSHNRGLNTEAFF

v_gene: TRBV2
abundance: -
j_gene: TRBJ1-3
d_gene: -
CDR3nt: TGTGCCAGAAAGAGCTCTGGAAACACCATATATTTT
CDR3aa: CARKSSGNTIYF

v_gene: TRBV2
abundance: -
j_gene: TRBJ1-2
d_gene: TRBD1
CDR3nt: TGTGCCAGCAGGGAGGGGACAGGGAACTATGGCTACACCTTC
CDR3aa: CASREGTGNYGYTF

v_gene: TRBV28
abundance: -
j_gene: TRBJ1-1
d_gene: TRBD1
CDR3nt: TGTGCCAGCAGTTTCCGGCAGGGGGCTATTGACACTGAAGCTTTCTTT
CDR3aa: CASSFRQGAIDTEAFF

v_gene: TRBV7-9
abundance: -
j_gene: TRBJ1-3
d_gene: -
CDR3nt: TGTGCCAGCAGCTTCGGGGAAAACTCTGGAAACACCATATATTTT
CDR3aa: CASSFGENSGNTIYF

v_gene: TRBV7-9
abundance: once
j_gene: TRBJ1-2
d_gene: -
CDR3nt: TGTGCCAGCAGCAAGTCAGGGATCGGGTATGGCTACACCTTC
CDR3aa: CASSKSGIGYGYTF

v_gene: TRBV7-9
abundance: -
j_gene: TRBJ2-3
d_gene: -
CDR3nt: TGTGCCAGCAGCTTAGACGGGGTTGTCTCAGATACGCAGTATTTT
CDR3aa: CASSLDGVVSDTQYF

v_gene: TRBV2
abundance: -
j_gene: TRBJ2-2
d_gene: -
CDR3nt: TGTGCCAGCAGGCGGGGAGAGGAGCTGTTTTTT
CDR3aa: CASRRGEELFF

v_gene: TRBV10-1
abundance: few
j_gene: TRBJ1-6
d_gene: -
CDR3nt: TGCGCCAGCGGATGGACACCGAATTCACCCCTCCACTTT
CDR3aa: CASGWTPNSPLHF

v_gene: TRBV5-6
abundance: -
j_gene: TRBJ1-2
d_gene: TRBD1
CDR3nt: TGTGCCAGCAGCCGCGGGACAGGGGGCTATGGCTACACCTTC
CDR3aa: CASSRGTGGYGYTF

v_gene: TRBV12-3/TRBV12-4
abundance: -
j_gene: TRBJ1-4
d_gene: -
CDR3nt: TGTGCCAGCAGGTTGGATGGGCCTGGGAAACTGTTTTTT
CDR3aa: CASRLDGPGKLFF

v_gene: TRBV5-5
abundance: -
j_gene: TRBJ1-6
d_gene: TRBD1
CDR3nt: TGTGCCAGCAGCTTGTTAGGGGGCGGGCAGTCACCCCTCCACTTT
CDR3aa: CASSLLGGGQSPLHF

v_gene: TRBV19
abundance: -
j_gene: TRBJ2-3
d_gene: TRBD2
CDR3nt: TGTGCCAGTAGTCCTGGAGGGCTAGCGGGGGGTCTGGGCACAGATACGCAGTATTTT
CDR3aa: CASSPGGLAGGLGTDTQYF